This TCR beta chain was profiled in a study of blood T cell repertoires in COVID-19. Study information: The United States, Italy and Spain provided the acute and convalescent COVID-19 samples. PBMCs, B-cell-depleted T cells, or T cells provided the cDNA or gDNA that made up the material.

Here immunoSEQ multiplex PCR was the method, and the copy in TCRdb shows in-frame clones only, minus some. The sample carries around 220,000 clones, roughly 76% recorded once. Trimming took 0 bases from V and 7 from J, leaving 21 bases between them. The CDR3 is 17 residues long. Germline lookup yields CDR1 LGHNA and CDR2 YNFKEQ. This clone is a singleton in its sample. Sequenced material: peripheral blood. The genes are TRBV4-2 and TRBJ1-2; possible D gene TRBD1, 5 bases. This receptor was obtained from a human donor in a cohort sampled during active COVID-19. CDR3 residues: CASSQDISLATVGGYTF. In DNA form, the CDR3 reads TGTGCCAGCAGCCAAGATATCAGTTTGGCGACAGTGGGTGGCTACACCTTC.